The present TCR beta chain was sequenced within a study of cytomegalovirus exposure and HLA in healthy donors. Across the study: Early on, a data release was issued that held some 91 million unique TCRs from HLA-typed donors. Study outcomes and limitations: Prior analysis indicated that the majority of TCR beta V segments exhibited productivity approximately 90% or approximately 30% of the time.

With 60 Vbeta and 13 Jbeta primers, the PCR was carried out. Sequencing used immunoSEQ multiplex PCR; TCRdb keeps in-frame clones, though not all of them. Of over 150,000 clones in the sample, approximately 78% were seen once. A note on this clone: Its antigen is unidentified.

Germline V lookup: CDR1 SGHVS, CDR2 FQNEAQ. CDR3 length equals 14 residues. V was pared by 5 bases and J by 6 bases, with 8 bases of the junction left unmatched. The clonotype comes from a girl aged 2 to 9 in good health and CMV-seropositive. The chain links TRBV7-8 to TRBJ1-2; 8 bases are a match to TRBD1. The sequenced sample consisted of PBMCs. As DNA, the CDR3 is TGTGCCAGCAGCAGCAGGGGGCGCATAGATGGCTACACCTTC. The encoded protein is CASSSRGRIDGYTF. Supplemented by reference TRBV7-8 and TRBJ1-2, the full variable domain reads GAGVSQSPRYKVAKRGQDVALRCDPISGHVSLFWYQQALGQGPEFLTYFQNEAQLDKSGLPSDRFFAERPEGSVSTLKIQRTQQEDSAVYLCASSSRGRIDGYTFGSGTRLTVV.